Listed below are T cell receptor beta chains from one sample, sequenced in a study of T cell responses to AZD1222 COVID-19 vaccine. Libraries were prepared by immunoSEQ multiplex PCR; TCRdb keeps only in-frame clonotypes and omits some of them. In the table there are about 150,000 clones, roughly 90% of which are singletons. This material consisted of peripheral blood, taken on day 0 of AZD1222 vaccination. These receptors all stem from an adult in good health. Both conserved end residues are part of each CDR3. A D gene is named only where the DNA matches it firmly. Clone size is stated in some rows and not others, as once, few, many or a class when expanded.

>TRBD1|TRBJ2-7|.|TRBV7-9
CASSHPGQGAYEQYF
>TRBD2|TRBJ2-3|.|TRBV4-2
CASSQETSGGPTDTQYF
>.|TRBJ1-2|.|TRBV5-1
CASTGSPPENYGYTF
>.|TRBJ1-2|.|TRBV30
CAWSGDNYGYTF
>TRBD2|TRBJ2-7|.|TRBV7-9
CASSPREGAYEQYF
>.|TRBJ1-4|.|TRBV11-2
CASSLVSGANEKLFF
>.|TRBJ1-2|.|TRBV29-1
CSGAGGPNYGYTF
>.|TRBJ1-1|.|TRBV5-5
CASSWGFTEAFF
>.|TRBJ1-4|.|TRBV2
CASSERATNEKLFF
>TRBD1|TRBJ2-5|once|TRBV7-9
CASSPARTGDHGETQYF
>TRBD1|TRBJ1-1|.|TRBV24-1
CATSDFRTGPFGAFF